The entry that follows covers one T cell receptor beta chain sequence. The sample is drawn from a study of technical replicates of blood from several donors. The table came from immunoSEQ multiplex PCR; TCRdb's copy has only in-frame clones and leaves some out. In the table there are some 50,000 clones, about 93% of which are singletons. CDR1 is SGHNT, CDR2 YYREEE, per germline (reference sequence). V shed 6 bases and J 5 bases; nucleotides not matched to a gene: 9. There are 15 residues in the CDR3. Sequenced: T cells isolated from PBMCs. V gene TRBV5-4 combines with J gene TRBJ2-2, with TRBD2 identical over 8 bases. The TCR was taken from a human donor in good health. The CDR3: CASTPRGGGTGELFF. CDR3 sequence (DNA): TGTGCCAGCACACCCCGGGGGGGAGGGACCGGGGAGCTGTTTTTT.